This T cell receptor beta chain was recovered during a study of response to subunit inactivated influenza vaccine. The CDR3 extends over 17 amino acids. Trimming took 5 bases from V and 4 from J, leaving 23 bases between them. The germline V gene has CDR1 SGHVS and CDR2 FQNEAQ. This clonotype was picked up a small number of times. As yet, its antigen is unknown. Study outcomes and limitations: Authors suggested few new T cells are recruited by each seasonal influenza vaccination.

TCRdb independently ran MiXCR on the RT-PCR reads; one entry per CDR3 protein. The sample has around 580,000 distinct CDR3 sequences; approximately 12% are singletons. The J gene is TRBJ2-5, the V gene TRBV7-8, with a possible D match to TRBD2 (5 bases). The origin of this receptor is a man in his forties or fifties who received an inactivated influenza vaccine. Sequenced here: PBMCs from blood, sampled on the day of vaccination. This chain's CDR3 is CASSPGVGEPSIETQYF. CDR3 sequence (DNA): TGTGCCAGCAGCCCCGGTGTTGGGGAGCCCTCTATAGAGACCCAGTACTTC.